This entry features one T cell receptor (beta chain) sequence. In the original processing: The assay estimated nucleated cells by amplifying reference gene primers. Produced via immunoSEQ multiplex PCR; TCRdb's table is partial and in-frame only. The V and J calls and clone size are taken from that table; D and trimming were inferred from the DNA. Among 65,000 to 90,000 clones listed, about 86% were seen once. The sample originates from a study of blood T cell repertoires in COVID-19. Overall study context: Spain, Italy and the United States supplied samples that represented acute and convalescent COVID-19. PBMCs, B-cell-depleted T cells, or T cells were the source of the cDNA or gDNA that made up the material.

Seattle researchers signed up patients amid active infection and tracked them longitudinally. Germline CDR1 SGHNT, CDR2 YENEEA. The ends were cut back, 5 bases at V and 0 bases at J, with 11 bases in the middle. The CDR3 totals 15 residues. The TCR sequence derives from a man aged 80 or over with COVID-19, enrolled during active disease. What was sequenced was peripheral blood. The chain links TRBV11-3 to TRBJ1-3, with unresolved D. Here the CDR3 DNA reads TGTGCCAGCAGCCTGGGGAGACACTCTGGAAACACCATATATTTT. As protein: CASSLGRHSGNTIYF.